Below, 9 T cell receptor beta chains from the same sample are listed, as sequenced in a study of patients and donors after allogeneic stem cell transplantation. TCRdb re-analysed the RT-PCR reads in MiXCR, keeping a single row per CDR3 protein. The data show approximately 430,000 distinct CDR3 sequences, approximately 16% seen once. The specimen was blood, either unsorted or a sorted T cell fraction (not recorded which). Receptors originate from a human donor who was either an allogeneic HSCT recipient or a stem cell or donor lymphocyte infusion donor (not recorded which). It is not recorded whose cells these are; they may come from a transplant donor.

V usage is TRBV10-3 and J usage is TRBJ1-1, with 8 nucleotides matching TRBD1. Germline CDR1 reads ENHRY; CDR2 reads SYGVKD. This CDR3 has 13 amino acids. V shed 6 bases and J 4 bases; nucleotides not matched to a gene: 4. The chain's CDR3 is CAISGQGGTEAFF. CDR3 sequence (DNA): TGTGCCATCAGCGGACAGGGCGGCACTGAAGCTTTCTTT.

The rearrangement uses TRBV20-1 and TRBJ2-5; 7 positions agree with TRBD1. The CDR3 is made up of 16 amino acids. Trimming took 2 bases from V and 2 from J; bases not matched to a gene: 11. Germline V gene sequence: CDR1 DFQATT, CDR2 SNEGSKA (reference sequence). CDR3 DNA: TGCAGTGCTAGACATCTTGGGACAGTGATACAAGAGACCCAGTACTTC. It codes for CSARHLGTVIQETQYF.

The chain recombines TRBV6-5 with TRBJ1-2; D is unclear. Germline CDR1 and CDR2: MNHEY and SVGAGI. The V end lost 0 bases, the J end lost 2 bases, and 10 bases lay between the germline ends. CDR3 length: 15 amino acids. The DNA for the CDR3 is TGTGCCAGCAGTTACTCGCGGGATTCGAACTATGGCTACACCTTC. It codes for CASSYSRDSNYGYTF.

The CDR3 here is CASSVTSGGGYEQYF. The CDR3 DNA sequence: TGTGCCAGTAGTGTTACTAGCGGGGGGGGCTACGAGCAGTACTTC. The chain carries TRBV19 and TRBJ2-7; TRBD2 matches at 13 bases. From germline, CDR1 is LNHDA and CDR2 SQIVND (reference sequence). The V gene end was trimmed by 5 bases and the J gene end by 3 bases; junction bases not matched to a gene: 4. The CDR3 length is 15 residues.

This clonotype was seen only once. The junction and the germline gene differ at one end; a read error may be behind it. The CDR3 coding sequence is TGTGCCAGTAGTACAACCCGACTAGCCTACGAGCCGTACTTC. Translated, it gives CASSTTRLAYEPYF. The V gene is TRBV19, the J gene TRBJ2-7, with 7 nucleotides matching TRBD2. The CDR3 sequence is 14 residues long. Germline values: CDR1 LNHDA, CDR2 SQIVND (reference sequence).

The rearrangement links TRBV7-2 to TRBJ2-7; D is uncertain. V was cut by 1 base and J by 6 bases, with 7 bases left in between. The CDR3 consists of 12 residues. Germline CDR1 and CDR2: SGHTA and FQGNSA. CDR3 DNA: TGTGCCAGCAGCTTAGGAATAGGCGAGCAGTACTTC. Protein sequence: CASSLGIGEQYF.

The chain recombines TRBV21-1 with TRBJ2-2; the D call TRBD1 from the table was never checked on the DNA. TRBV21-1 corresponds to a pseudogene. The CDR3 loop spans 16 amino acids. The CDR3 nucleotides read TGTGCCAGCAGCATTCGGACAGGGGTGAACACCGGGGAGCTGTTTTTT. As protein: CASSIRTGVNTGELFF.

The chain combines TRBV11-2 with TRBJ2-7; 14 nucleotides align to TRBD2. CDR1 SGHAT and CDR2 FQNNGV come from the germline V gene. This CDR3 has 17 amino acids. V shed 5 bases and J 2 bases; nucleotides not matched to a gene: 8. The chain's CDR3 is CASSPRVTSGRAYEQYF. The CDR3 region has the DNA TGTGCCAGCAGCCCCCGGGTGACTAGCGGGAGGGCCTACGAGCAGTACTTC.

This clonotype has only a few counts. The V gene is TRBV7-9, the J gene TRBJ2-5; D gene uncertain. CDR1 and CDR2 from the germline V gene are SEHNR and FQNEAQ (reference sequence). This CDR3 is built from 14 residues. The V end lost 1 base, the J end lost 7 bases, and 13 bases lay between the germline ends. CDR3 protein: CASSLVGLPGTQYF. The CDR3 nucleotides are TGTGCCAGCAGCTTAGTGGGCCTCCCGGGGACCCAGTACTTC.